Here is one T cell receptor beta chain with its context. The antigen remains unidentified. The germline V gene encodes CDR1 ENHRY and CDR2 SYGVKD. V was clipped by 3 bases and J by 3 bases, with 13 bases between them. This CDR3 region has 15 residues. The sample belongs to a study of T cell responses to AZD1222 COVID-19 vaccine. Whole-study findings and limits: Across the whole spike, CD4 TCRs peaked at regions 160-218 and 743-854.

Produced via immunoSEQ multiplex PCR; TCRdb's table is partial and in-frame only. In the table there are more than 100,000 clones, roughly 85% of which are singletons. The V and J genes are TRBV10-3 and TRBJ2-3; the D gene is possibly TRBD2 (6 bases). The sample was peripheral blood, taken 28 days after the second dose of the MenACWY control vaccine. The sequence was collected from an adult who received the MenACWY meningococcal vaccine as a control. Here the CDR3 DNA reads TGTGCCATCAGTGAAGACGGGGGTGATACAGATACGCAGTATTTT. Translated, it gives CAISEDGGDTDTQYF.